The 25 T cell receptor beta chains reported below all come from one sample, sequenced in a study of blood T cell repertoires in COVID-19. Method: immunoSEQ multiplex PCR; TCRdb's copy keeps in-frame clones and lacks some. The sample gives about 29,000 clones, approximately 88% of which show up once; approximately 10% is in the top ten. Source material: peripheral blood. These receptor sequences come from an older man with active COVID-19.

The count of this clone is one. Here the CDR3 DNA reads TGTGCCAGCAGCTTAGGACAGGGGGCACGGTTGAATGAAAAACTGTTTTTT. Encoded protein: CASSLGQGARLNEKLFF. The chain links TRBV7-8 to TRBJ1-4, with TRBD1 identical over 10 bases. The CDR3 totals 17 residues. V shed 1 base and J 5 bases; nucleotides not matched to a gene: 7. CDR1 is SGHVS, CDR2 FQNEAQ, per germline.

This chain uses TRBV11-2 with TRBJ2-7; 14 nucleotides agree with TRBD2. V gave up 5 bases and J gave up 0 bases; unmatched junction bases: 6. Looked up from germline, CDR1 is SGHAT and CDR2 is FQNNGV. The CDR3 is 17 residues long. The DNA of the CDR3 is TGTGCCAGCAGCCTGGGACTAGCGGGGGTGTCCTCCTACGAGCAGTACTTC. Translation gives CASSLGLAGVSSYEQYF.

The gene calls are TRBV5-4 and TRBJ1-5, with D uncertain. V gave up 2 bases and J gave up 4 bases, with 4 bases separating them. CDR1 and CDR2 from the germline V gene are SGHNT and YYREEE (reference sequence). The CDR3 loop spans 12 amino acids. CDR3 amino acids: CASSFGNQPQHF. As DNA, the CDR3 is TGTGCCAGCAGCTTCGGTAATCAGCCCCAGCATTTT.

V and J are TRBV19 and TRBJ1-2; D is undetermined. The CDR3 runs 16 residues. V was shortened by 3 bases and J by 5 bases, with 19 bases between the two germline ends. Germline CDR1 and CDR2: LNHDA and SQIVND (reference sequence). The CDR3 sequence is CASSIPPPASGYGYTF. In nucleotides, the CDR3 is TGTGCCAGTAGTATTCCCCCCCCGGCGTCGGGATATGGCTACACCTTC.

Written as DNA, the CDR3 is TGTGCCAGCAGGGACAGAACGAACACCGGGGAGCTGTTTTTT. Translation: CASRDRTNTGELFF. The rearrangement uses TRBV2 and TRBJ2-2; D might be TRBD1 (6 bases). CDR1 SNHLY and CDR2 FYNNEI come from the germline V gene. V shed 6 bases and J shed 0 bases, with 8 bases lying between them. The CDR3 sequence is 14 residues long.

CDR3 residues: CASSLAGGATKEQFF. DNA for the CDR3: TGTGCCAGCAGCTTAGCCGGGGGGGCCACTAAGGAGCAGTTCTTC. The gene calls are TRBV7-6 and TRBJ2-1; 8 bases fit TRBD2. J was trimmed by 10 bases and V by 0 bases; bases with no gene match: 8. The CDR3 contains 15 residues. Germline V gene data show CDR1 as SGHVS and CDR2 as FNYEAQ.

This chain's CDR3 is CASGDNTNYGYTF. The CDR3 nucleotides read TGCGCCAGCGGGGACAACACTAACTATGGCTACACCTTC. The rearrangement joins TRBV5-1 to TRBJ1-2, with D possibly matching TRBD1 (6 bases). The CDR3 has 13 amino acids. CDR1 and CDR2 (germline): SGHRS, YFSETQ. V was shortened by 7 bases and J by 0 bases, with 10 bases between the two germline ends. Full variable domain (remainder filled in from reference TRBV5-1 and TRBJ1-2): KAGVTQTPRYLIKTRGQQVTLSCSPISGHRSVSWYQQTPGQGLQFLFEYFSETQRNKGNFPGRFSGRQFSNSRSEMNVSTLELGDSALYLCASGDNTNYGYTFGSGTRLTVV.

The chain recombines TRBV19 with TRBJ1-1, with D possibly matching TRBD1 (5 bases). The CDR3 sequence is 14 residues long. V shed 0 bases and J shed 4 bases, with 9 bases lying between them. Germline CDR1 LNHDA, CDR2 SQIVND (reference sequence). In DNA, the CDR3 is TGTGCCAGTAGTATAGATTCGGGGGGCACTGAAGCTTTCTTT. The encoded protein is CASSIDSGGTEAFF.

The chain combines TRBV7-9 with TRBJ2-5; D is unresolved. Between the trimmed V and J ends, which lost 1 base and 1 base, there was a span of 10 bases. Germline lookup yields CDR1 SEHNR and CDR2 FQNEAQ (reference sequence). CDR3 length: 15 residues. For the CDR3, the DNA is TGTGCCAGCAGCTTAGAGGCTACTACCCAAGAGACCCAGTACTTC. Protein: CASSLEATTQETQYF.

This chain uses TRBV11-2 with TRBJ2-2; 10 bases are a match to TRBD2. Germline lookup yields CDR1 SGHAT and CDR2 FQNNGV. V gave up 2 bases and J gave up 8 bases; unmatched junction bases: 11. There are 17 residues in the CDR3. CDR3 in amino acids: CASSLQRTSGLSGELFF. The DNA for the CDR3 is TGTGCCAGCAGCTTACAAAGGACTAGCGGCTTATCGGGGGAGCTGTTTTTT.

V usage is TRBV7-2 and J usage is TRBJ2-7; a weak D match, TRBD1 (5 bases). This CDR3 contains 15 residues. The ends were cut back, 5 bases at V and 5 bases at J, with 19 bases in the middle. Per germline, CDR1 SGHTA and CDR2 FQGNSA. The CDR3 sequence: CASSLPPTHRNEQYF. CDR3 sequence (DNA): TGTGCCAGCAGCCTTCCACCGACCCACAGGAACGAGCAGTACTTC.

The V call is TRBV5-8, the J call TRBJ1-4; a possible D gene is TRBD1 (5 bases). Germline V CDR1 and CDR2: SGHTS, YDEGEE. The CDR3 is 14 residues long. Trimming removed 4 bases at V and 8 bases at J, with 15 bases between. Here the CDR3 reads CASSSSPRGEKLFF. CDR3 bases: TGTGCCAGCAGCAGCTCCCCCCGGGGGGAAAAACTGTTTTTT.

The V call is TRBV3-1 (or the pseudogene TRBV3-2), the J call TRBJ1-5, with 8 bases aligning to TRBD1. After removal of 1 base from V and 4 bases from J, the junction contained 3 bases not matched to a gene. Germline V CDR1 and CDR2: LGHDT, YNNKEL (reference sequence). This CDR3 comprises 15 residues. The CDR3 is CASSQAGQGNQPQHF. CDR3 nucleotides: TGTGCCAGCAGCCAAGCCGGACAGGGAAATCAGCCCCAGCATTTT.

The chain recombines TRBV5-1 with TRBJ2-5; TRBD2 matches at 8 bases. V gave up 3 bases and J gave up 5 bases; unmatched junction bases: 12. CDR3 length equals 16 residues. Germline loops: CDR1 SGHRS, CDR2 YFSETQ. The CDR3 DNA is TGCGCCAGCAGCTCAGGAAGCGGGGGAGGCGAGGAGACCCAGTACTTC. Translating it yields CASSSGSGGGEETQYF.

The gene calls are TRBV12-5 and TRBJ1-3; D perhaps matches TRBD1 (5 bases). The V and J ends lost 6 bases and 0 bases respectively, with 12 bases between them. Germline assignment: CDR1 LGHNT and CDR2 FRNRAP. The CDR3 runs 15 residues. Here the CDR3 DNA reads TGTGCTAGTGGGCCCCCGGACATCTCTGGAAACACCATATATTTT. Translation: CASGPPDISGNTIYF.

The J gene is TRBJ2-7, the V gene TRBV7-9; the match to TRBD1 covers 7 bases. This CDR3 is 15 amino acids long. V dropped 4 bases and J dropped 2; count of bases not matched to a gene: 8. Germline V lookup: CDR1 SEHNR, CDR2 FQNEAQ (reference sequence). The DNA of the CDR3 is TGTGCCAGCAGCTCCCGTGGACAGGATGCCTACGAGCAGTACTTC. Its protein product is CASSSRGQDAYEQYF.

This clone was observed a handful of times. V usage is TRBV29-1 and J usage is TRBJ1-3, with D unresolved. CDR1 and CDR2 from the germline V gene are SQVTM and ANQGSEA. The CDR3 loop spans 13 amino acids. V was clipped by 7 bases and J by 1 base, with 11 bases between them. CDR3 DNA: TGCAGCGCCCGACGCGGGTCTGGAAACACCATATATTTT. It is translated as CSARRGSGNTIYF. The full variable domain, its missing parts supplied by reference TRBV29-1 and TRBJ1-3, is SAVISQKPSRDICQRGTSLTIQCQVDSQVTMMFWYRQQPGQSLTLIATANQGSEATYESGFVIDKFPISRPNLTFSTLTVSNMSPEDSSIYLCSARRGSGNTIYFGEGSWLTVV.

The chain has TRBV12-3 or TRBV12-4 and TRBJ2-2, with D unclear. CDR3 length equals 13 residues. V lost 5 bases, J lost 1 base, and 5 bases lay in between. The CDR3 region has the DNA TGTGCCAGCAGTCCCGGGAACACCGGGGAGCTGTTTTTT. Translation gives CASSPGNTGELFF.

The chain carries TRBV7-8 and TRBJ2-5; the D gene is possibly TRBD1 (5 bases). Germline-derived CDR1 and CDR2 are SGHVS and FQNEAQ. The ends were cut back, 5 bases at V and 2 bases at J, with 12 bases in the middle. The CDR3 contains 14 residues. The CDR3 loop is CASSHVDTQETQYF. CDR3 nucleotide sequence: TGTGCCAGCAGCCATGTGGACACGCAAGAGACCCAGTACTTC.

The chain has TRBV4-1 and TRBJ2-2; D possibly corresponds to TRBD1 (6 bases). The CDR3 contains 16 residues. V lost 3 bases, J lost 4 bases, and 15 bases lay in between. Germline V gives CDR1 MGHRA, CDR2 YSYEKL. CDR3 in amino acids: CASSHSGRGSTGELFF. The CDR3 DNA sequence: TGCGCCAGCAGCCATTCCGGCAGGGGAAGCACCGGGGAGCTGTTTTTT.

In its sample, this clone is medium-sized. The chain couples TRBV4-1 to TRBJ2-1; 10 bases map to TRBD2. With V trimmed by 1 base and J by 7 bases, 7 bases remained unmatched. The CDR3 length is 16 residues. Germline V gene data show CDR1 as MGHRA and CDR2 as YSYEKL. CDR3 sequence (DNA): TGCGCCAGCAGCCAAGGATCACTAGCGGGGTATAATGAGCAGTTCTTC. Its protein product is CASSQGSLAGYNEQFF.

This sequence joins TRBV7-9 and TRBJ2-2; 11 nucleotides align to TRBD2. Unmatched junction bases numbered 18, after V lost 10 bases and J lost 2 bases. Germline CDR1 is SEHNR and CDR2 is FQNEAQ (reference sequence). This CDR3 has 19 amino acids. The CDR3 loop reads CAILISGLAGGQNTGELFF. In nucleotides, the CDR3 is TGTGCCATACTTATATCCGGACTAGCGGGCGGACAAAACACCGGGGAGCTGTTTTTT.

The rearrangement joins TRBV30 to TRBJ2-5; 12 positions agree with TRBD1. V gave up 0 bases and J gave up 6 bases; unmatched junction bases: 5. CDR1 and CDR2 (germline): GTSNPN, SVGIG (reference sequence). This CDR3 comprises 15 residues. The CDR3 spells CAWSVGTGGSQTQYF. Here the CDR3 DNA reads TGTGCCTGGAGTGTAGGGACAGGGGGCAGTCAGACCCAGTACTTC.

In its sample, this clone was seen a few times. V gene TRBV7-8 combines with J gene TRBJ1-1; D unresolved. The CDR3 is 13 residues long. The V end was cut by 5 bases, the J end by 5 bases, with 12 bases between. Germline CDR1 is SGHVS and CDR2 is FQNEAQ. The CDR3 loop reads CASSKPRSTEAFF. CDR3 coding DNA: TGTGCCAGCAGCAAACCGAGGAGTACTGAAGCTTTCTTT.

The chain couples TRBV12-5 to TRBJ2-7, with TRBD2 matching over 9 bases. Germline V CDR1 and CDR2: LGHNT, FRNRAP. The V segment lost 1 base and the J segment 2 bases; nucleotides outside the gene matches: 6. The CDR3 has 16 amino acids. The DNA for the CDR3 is TGTGCTAGTGGTTTGGACCTAGCGGGGATTACCTACGAGCAGTACTTC. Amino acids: CASGLDLAGITYEQYF.